This paragraph reports one TCR beta chain. The target antigen is unknown. Each CDR3 protein is one row after TCRdb ran MiXCR on the RT-PCR reads. The profile covers 500,000 or so distinct CDR3 sequences, with approximately 11% appearing a single time and about 12% taken by the ten largest. CDR1 DFQATT and CDR2 SNEGSKA come from the germline V gene (reference sequence). V dropped 0 bases and J dropped 0; count of bases not matched to a gene: 10. The CDR3 totals 18 residues. This record belongs to a study of response to subunit inactivated influenza vaccine. Study results and limitations: Authors proposed each seasonal influenza vaccination draws in few new T cells.

Here the sequenced sample was PBMCs from blood, taken around seven weeks after vaccination. This rearrangement joins TRBV20-1 to TRBJ2-3, with 9 bases that match TRBD2. The sequence derives from a man in his fifties or sixties who received an inactivated influenza vaccine. This CDR3 is CSARDLSGRKGSTDTQYF. The CDR3 DNA sequence: TGCAGTGCTAGAGATCTTAGCGGGAGAAAGGGAAGCACAGATACGCAGTATTTT.